The entry below gives a single T cell receptor (beta chain) sequence along with its context. There is no known antigen for this receptor. No much larger clone exists at a distance of one base, and base qualities are not known. This record belongs to a study of control samples from healthy donors and cancer patients (dated by TCRdb to 2020 to 2022). The library came from the immunoSEQ multiplex PCR assay. TCRdb's version of the immuneACCESS table is confined to in-frame rearrangements and falls short of the full clone set. An unresolved V gene accounts for under half of the shortfall where checked; the remainder is of unknown origin. Within this sample are around 230,000 clones, with 85% to 95% of them counted one time only. Of the sample, roughly 1.6% is held by the ten largest clones. The germline V gene yields SGHRS for CDR1 and YFSETQ for CDR2. V sheds 3 bases and J sheds 0 bases, leaving 14 bases between their ends. Measured from the cysteine to the phenylalanine, the CDR3 is 16 residues long. Only the CDR3 region is kept as DNA, spanning 48 bases read in frame from base 1.

The specimen sequenced was blood. This clonotype originated in a man aged 45-60 years in good health. The receptor chain draws on TRBV5-1 and TRBJ2-3; matching of 6 bases hints at TRBD1 as the D gene. The DNA is TGCGCCAGCAGCTCCGCAGGGGCCAGTAGCACAGATACGCAGTATTTT. It codes for CASSSAGASSTDTQYF. Joined to the reference TRBV5-1 and TRBJ2-3 proteins, this CDR3 gives the full variable domain: KAGVTQTPRYLIKTRGQQVTLSCSPISGHRSVSWYQQTPGQGLQFLFEYFSETQRNKGNFPGRFSGRQFSNSRSEMNVSTLELGDSALYLCASSSAGASSTDTQYFGPGTRLTVL.